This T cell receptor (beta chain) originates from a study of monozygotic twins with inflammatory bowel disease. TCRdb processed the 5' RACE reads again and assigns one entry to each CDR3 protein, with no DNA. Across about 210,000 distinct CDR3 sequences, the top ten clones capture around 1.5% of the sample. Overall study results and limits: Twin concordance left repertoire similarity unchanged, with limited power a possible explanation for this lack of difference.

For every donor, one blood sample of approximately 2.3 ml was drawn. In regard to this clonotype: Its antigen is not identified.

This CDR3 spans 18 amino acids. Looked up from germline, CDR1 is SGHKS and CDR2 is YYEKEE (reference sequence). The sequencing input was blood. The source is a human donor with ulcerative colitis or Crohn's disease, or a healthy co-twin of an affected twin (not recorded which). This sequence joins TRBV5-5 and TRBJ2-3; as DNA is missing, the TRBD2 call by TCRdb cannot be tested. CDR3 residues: CASSWGLAGAPRTDTQYF.